What follows is one T cell receptor beta chain and its context. Its specificity is unknown. This sample stems from a study of T cell responses to AZD1222 COVID-19 vaccine. Study observations and caveats: Baseline testing showed seropositivity in only a handful of AZD1222 recipients. Repertoire sampling was restricted to post-peak T cell response timepoints.

Trimming left V 1 base short and J 3 bases short, with 10 bases between. The CDR3 has 15 residues. Per the germline V gene, CDR1 is SEHNR and CDR2 is FQNEAQ (reference sequence). The assay was immunoSEQ multiplex PCR, and TCRdb's table has in-frame clones only and misses some. Of some 100,000 clones detected, approximately 91% appear once; the ten largest clones hold approximately 4.9%. This sequence originates from an adult in good health. Sequencing was performed on peripheral blood, taken on day 0 of AZD1222 vaccination. The V gene is TRBV7-9, the J gene TRBJ1-3; D not resolved. CDR3 sequence reads: CASSLVESFGNTIYF. The CDR3 DNA follows: TGTGCCAGCAGCTTAGTTGAATCATTTGGAAACACCATATATTTT.